This T cell receptor beta chain was observed in a study of blood T cell repertoires in COVID-19. V lost 5 bases, J lost 0 bases, and 7 bases stayed unmatched. Looked up from germline, CDR1 is SGHTA and CDR2 is FQGTGA. This CDR3 region has 16 residues. TCRdb's copy holds only in-frame clones and misses some; the assay was immunoSEQ multiplex PCR. This sample has a few hundred thousand clones, with 89% found just once. Input material: PBMCs or T cells enriched from blood (not recorded which). This chain connects TRBV7-3 to TRBJ2-3, with 8 nucleotides matching TRBD2. The TCR was taken from a woman in her sixties who had recovered from COVID-19. This CDR3 reads CASSPRRGGSTDTQYF. CDR3 nucleotide sequence: TGTGCCAGCAGCCCCCGGCGCGGGGGGAGCACAGATACGCAGTATTTT.